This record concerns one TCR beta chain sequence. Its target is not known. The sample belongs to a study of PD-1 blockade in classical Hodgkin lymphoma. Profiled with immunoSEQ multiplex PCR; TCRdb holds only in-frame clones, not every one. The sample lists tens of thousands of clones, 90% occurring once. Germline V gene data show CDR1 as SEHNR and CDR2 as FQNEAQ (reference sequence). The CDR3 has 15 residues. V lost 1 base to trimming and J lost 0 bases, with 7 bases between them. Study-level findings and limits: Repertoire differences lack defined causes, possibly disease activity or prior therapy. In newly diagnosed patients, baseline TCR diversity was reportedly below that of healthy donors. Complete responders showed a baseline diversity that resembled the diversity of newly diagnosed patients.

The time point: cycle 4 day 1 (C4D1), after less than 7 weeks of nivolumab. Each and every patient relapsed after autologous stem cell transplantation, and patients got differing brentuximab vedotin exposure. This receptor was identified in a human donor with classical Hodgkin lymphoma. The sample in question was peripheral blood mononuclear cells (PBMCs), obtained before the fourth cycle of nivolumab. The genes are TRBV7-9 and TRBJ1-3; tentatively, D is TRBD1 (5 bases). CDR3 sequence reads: CASSLGQPSGNTIYF. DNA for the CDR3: TGTGCCAGCAGCTTAGGACAGCCCTCTGGAAACACCATATATTTT.